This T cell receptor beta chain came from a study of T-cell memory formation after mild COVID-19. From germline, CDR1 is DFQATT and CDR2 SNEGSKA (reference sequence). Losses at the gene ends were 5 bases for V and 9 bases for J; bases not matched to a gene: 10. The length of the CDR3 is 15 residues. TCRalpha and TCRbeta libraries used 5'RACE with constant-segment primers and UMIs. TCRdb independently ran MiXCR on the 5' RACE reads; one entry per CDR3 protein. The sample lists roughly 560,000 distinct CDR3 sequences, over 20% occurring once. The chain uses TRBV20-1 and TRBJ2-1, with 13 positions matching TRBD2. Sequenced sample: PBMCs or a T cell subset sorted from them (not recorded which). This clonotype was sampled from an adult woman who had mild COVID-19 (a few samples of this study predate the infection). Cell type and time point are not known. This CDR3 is CSASPGTSGMAEQFF. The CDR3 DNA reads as TGCAGTGCTTCACCCGGGACTAGCGGGATGGCTGAGCAGTTCTTC.